This T cell receptor (beta chain) was sequenced during a study of blood T cell repertoires in COVID-19. Turning to the study itself: Samples taken during acute and convalescent COVID-19 were collected in the United States, Italy and Spain. The cDNA or gDNA used as material had been derived from T cells, B-cell-depleted T cells, or PBMCs.

Original data processing: Amplified reference gene primers provided the basis for estimating nucleated cell counts. The repertoire was sequenced with immunoSEQ multiplex PCR; TCRdb's copy has only in-frame clones and lacks some. V, J and clone size are taken as reported in that table, and D and trimming were inferred from the DNA itself. This sample has 150,000 to 200,000 clones; around 87% occur once, and the top ten carry 7%. Germline V gene lookup returns CDR1 LNHDA and CDR2 SQIVND (reference sequence). CDR3 length: 13 residues. V was cut by 6 bases and J by 1 base, with 7 bases left in between. This clonotype originated in a woman of 80 years or more in a cohort sampled during active or convalescent COVID-19. The chain links TRBV19 to TRBJ1-5; a possible D gene is TRBD1 (5 bases). The source material was peripheral blood. The chain's CDR3 is CASRTGSNQPQHF. CDR3 sequence (DNA): TGTGCCAGTAGAACAGGCAGCAATCAGCCCCAGCATTTT.